The rows below give T cell receptor beta chains drawn from one sample of a study of blood T cell repertoires in COVID-19. Profiling relied on immunoSEQ multiplex PCR, and the TCRdb table lists in-frame clones only, not all of them. Seen here are 150,000 to 200,000 clones, 80% to 90% observed once, and the top ten hold about 8.6%. The sample comprised peripheral blood. These receptors were taken from a man in his forties or fifties with active or convalescent COVID-19. Both conserved end residues are part of each CDR3. The D gene is left open where the match is weak. Clone size appears in some rows only: once, few, many, or a class for an expanded clone.

size | J | D | V | CDR3 | DNA
- | TRBJ1-6 | TRBD1 | TRBV2 | CASSAGTDNSPLHF | TGTGCCAGCAGCGCCGGGACAGATAATTCACCCCTCCACTTT
many | TRBJ2-7 | - | TRBV6-2/TRBV6-3 | CASSSLYEQYF | TGTGCCAGCAGCTCCCTCTACGAGCAGTACTTC
- | TRBJ1-3 | - | TRBV12-3/TRBV12-4 | CASSFGGTIYF | TGTGCCAGCAGTTTCGGGGGCACCATATATTTT
once | TRBJ2-5 | TRBD1 | TRBV5-5 | CASSWTGQETQYF | TGTGCCAGCAGCTGGACAGGTCAAGAGACCCAGTACTTC
- | TRBJ2-2 | TRBD2 | TRBV10-1 | CASSEGRWTSGDTGELFF | TGCGCCAGCAGTGAGGGACGGTGGACTAGCGGGGACACCGGGGAGCTGTTTTTT
few | TRBJ1-1 | - | TRBV2 | CASSEDRNTEAFF | TGTGCCAGCAGTGAGGACAGGAACACTGAAGCTTTCTTT
- | TRBJ1-4 | - | TRBV3-1/TRBV3-2 | CASSPLSGGEKLFF | TGTGCCAGCAGCCCACTGTCCGGGGGTGAAAAACTGTTTTTT
- | TRBJ1-2 | TRBD1 | TRBV25-1 | CASSEEDRGNYGYTF | TGTGCCAGCAGTGAAGAGGACAGGGGAAACTATGGCTACACCTTC
- | TRBJ2-3 | TRBD2 | TRBV6-1 | CASSVEGLAGAFTDTQYF | TGTGCCAGCAGTGTAGAGGGACTAGCGGGGGCCTTTACAGATACGCAGTATTTT
- | TRBJ2-1 | TRBD2 | TRBV5-1 | CASSRGLAGGSKSSYNEQFF | TGCGCCAGCAGCCGCGGCCTAGCGGGAGGCTCCAAGAGCTCCTACAATGAGCAGTTCTTC
- | TRBJ2-7 | - | TRBV13 | CASSLTDRYEQYF | TGTGCCAGCAGCTTAACAGACCGCTACGAGCAGTACTTC